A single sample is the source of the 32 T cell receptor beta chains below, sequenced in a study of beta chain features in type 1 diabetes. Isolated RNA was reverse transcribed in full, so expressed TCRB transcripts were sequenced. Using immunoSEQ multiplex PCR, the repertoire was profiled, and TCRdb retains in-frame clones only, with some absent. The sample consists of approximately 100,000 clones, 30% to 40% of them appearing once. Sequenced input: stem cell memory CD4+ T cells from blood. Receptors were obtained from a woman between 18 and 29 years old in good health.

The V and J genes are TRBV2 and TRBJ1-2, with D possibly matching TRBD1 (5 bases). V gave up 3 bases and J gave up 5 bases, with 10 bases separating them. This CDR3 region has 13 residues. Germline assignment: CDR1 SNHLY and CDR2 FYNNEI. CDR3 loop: CASSDLDRYGYTF. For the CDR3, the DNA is TGTGCCAGCAGTGATCTAGACAGATATGGCTACACCTTC.

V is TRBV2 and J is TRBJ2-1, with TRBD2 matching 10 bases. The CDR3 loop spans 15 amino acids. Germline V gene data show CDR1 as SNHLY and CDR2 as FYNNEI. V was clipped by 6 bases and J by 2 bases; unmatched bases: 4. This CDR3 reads CASSTTSGTYNEQFF. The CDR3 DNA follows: TGTGCCAGCAGCACCACTAGCGGGACCTACAATGAGCAGTTCTTC.

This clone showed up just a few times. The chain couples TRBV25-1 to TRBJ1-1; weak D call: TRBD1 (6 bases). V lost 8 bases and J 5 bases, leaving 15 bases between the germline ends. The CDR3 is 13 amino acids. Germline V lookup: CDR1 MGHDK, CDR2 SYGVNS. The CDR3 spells CASRLIQGTEAFF. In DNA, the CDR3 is TGTGCCAGCCGGCTCATACAGGGAACTGAAGCTTTCTTT.

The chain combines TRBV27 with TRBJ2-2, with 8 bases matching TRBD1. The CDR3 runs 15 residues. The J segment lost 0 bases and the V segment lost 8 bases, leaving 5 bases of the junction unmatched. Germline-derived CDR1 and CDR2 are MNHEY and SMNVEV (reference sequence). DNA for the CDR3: TGTGCCAGCCGATTGACAGGGGCGAACACCGGGGAGCTGTTTTTT. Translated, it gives CASRLTGANTGELFF.

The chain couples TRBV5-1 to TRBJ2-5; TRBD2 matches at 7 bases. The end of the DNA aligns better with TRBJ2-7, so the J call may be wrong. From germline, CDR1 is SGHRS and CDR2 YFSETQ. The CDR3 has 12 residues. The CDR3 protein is CATRGVGGEQYF. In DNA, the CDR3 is TGCGCCACCCGGGGGGTGGGAGGCGAGCAGTACTTC.

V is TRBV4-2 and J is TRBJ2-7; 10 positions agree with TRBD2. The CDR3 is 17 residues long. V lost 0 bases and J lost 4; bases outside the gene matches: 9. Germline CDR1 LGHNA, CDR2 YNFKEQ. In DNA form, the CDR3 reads TGTGCCAGCAGCCAAGATCGGGCTAGCGGGAGATCTTACGAGCAGTACTTC. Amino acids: CASSQDRASGRSYEQYF.

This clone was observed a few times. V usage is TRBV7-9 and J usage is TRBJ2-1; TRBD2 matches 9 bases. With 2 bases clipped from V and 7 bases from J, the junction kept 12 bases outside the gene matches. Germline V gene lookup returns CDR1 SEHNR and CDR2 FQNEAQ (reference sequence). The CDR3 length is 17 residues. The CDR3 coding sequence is TGTGCCAGCAGCTTACCCTTAGGTAGCGGGAGAGGGAATGAGCAGTTCTTC. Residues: CASSLPLGSGRGNEQFF.

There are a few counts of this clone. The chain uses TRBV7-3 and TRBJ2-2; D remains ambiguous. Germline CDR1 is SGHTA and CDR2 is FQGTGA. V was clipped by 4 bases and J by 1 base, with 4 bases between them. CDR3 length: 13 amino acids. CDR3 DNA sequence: TGTGCCAGCAGCTCAGTGAACACCGGGGAGCTGTTTTTT. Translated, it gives CASSSVNTGELFF.

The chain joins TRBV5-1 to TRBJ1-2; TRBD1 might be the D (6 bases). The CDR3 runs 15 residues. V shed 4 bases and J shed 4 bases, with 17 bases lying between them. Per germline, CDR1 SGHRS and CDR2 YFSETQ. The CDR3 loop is CASSPPDSSFYGYTF. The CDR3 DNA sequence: TGCGCCAGCAGCCCTCCGGACAGTTCATTCTATGGCTACACCTTC.

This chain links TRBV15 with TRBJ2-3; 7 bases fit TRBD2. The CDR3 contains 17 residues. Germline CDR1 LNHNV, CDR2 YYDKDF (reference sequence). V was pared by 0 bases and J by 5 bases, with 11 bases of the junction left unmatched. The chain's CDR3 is CATSRDRNGRKGDTQYF. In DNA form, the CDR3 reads TGTGCCACCAGCAGAGACAGAAACGGGAGGAAGGGAGATACGCAGTATTTT.

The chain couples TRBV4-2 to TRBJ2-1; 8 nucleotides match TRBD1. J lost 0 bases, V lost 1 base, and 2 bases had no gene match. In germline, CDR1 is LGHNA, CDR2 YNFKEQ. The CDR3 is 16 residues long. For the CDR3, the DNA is TGTGCCAGCAGCCAAGCGGGACAGGACTCCTACAATGAGCAGTTCTTC. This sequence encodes CASSQAGQDSYNEQFF.

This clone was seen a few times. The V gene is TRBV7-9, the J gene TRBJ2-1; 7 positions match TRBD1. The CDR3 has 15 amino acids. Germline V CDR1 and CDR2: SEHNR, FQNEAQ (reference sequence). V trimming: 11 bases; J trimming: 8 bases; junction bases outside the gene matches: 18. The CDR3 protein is CAGTGNRGGSYEQFF. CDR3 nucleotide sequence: TGTGCCGGAACAGGCAACAGGGGTGGCTCCTATGAGCAGTTCTTC.

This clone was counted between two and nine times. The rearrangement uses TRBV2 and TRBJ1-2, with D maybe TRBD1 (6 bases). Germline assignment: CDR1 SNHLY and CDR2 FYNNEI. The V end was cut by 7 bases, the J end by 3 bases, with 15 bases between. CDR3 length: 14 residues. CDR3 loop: CASNEQGSDYGYTF. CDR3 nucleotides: TGTGCCAGCAACGAACAGGGAAGCGACTATGGCTACACCTTC. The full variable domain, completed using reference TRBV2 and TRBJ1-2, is EPEVTQTPSHQVTQMGQEVILRCVPISNHLYFYWYRQILGQKVEFLVSFYNNEISEKSEIFDDQFSVERPDGSNFTLKIRSTKLEDSAMYFCASNEQGSDYGYTFGSGTRLTVV.

The CDR3 sequence: CASSFTSGLADTQYF. As DNA, the CDR3 is TGTGCCAGCAGCTTTACTAGCGGGTTAGCAGATACGCAGTATTTT. The gene calls are TRBV7-2 and TRBJ2-3; 9 bases match TRBD2. From germline, CDR1 is SGHTA and CDR2 FQGNSA. The J segment lost 4 bases and the V segment lost 3 bases, leaving 5 bases of the junction unmatched. This CDR3 has 15 residues.

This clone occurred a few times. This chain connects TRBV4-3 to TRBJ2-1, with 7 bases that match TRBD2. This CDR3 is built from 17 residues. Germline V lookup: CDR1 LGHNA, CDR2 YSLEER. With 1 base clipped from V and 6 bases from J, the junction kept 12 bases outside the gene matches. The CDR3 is CASSQGSGGRRINEQFF. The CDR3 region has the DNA TGCGCCAGCAGCCAAGGCTCCGGCGGGAGAAGGATCAATGAGCAGTTCTTC.

CDR3 residues: CASSISAGRISGNTIYF. CDR3 nucleotides: TGTGCCAGTAGTATTTCGGCAGGGCGGATATCTGGAAACACCATATATTTT. The chain uses TRBV19 and TRBJ1-3, with a possible D match to TRBD1 (5 bases). The CDR3 length is 17 residues. Looked up from germline, CDR1 is LNHDA and CDR2 is SQIVND (reference sequence). V shed 3 bases and J shed 1 base, with 16 bases lying between them.

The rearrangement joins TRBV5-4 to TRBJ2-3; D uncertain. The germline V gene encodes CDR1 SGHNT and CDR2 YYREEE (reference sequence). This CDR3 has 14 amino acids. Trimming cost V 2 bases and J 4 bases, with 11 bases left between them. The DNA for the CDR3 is TGTGCCAGCAGCTTTAGGCCTGGAGCAGATACGCAGTATTTT. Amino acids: CASSFRPGADTQYF.

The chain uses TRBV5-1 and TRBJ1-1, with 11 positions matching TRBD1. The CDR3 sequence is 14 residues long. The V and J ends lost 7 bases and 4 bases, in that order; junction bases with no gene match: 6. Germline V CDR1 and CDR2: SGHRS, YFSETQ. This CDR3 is CASFHGTGGTEAFF. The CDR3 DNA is TGCGCCAGCTTCCACGGGACAGGGGGCACTGAAGCTTTCTTT.

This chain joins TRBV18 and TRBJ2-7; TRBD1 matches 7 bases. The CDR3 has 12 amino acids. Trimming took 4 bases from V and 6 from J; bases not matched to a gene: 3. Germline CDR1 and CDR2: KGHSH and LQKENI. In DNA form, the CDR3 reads TGTGCCAGCTCACAGGGGGCAGTCGAGCAGTACTTC. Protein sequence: CASSQGAVEQYF.

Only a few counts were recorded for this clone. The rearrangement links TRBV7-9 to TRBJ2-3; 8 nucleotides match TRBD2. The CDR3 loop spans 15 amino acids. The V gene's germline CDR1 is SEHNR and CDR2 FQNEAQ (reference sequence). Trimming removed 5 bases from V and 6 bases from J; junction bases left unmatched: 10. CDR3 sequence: CASSLGGLASDTQYF. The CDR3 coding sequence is TGTGCCAGCAGCCTTGGCGGACTAGCTAGCGATACGCAGTATTTT.

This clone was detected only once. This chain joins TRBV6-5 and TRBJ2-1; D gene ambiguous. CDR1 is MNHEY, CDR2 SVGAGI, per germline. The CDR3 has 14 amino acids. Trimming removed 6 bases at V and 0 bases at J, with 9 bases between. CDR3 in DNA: TGTGCCAGCAGCACCGGGTTCTCCTACAATGAGCAGTTCTTC. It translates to CASSTGFSYNEQFF.

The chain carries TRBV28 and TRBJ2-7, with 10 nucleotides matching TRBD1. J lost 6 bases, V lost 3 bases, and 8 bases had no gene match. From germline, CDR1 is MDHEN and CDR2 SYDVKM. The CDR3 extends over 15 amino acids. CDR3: CASSLTGGNGREQYF. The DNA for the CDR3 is TGTGCCAGCAGTTTGACAGGGGGCAACGGGCGCGAGCAGTACTTC.

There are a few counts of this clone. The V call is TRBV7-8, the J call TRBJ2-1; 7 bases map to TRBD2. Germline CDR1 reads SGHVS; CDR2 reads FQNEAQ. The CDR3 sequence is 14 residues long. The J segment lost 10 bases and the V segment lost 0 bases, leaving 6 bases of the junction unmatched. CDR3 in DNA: TGTGCCAGCAGCTTAGCGCGGGGAGGGAGGGAGCAGTTCTTC. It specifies CASSLARGGREQFF.

DNA for the CDR3: TGTGCCAGTAGAGTTAGGGGGTCCTCCTACAATGAGCAGTTCTTC. Its protein product is CASRVRGSSYNEQFF. The rearrangement links TRBV19 to TRBJ2-1; a weak D match, TRBD1 (6 bases). This CDR3 comprises 15 residues. The V gene's germline CDR1 is LNHDA and CDR2 SQIVND (reference sequence). V lost 6 bases and J 0 bases, leaving 12 bases between the germline ends.

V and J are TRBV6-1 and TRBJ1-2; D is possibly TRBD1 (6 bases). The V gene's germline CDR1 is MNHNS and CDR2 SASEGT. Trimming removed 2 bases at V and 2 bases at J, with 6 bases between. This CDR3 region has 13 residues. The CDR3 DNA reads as TGTGCCAGCAGTGAACAGGGGAACTATGGCTACACCTTC. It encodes CASSEQGNYGYTF.

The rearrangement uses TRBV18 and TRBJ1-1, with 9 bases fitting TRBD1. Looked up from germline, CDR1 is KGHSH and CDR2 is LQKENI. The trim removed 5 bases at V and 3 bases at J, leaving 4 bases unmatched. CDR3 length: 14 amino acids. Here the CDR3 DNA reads TGTGCCAGCTCAAGATGGGACAGGGACACTGAAGCTTTCTTT. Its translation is CASSRWDRDTEAFF.

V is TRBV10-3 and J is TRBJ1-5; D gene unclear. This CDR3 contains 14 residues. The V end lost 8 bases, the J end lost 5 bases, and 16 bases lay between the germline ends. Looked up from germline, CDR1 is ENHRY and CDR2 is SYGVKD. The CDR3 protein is CAIWAGFGYQPQHF. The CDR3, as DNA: TGTGCCATCTGGGCGGGTTTTGGATATCAGCCCCAGCATTTT.

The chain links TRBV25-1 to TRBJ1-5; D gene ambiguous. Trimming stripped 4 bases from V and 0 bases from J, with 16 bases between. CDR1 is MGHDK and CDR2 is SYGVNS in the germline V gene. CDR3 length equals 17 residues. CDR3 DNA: TGTGCCAGCAGTGTAGGGTCGGGAGCTAATAGCAATCAGCCCCAGCATTTT. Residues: CASSVGSGANSNQPQHF. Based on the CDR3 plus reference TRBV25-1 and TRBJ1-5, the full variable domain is EADIYQTPRYLVIGTGKKITLECSQTMGHDKMYWYQQDPGMELHLIHYSYGVNSTEKGDLSSESTVSRIRTEHFPLTLESARPSHTSQYLCASSVGSGANSNQPQHFGDGTRLSIL.

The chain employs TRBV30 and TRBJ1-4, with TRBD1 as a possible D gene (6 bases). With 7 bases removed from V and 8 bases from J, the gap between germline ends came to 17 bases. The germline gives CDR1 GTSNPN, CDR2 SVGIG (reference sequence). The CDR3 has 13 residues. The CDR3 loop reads CASLRGGQEKLFF. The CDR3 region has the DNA TGTGCCTCCTTGCGGGGGGGGCAGGAAAAACTGTTTTTT. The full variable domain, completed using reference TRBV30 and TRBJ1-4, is SQTIHQWPATLVQPVGSPLSLECTVEGTSNPNLYWYRQAAGRGLQLLFYSVGIGQISSEVPQNLSASRPQDRQFILSSKKLLLSDSGFYLCASLRGGQEKLFFGSGTQLSVL.

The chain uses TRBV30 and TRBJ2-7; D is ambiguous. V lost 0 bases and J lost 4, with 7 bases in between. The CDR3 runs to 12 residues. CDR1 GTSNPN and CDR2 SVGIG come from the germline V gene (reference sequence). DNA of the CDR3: TGTGCCTGGAGTGTCTCGGGTTACGAGCAGTACTTC. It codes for CAWSVSGYEQYF.

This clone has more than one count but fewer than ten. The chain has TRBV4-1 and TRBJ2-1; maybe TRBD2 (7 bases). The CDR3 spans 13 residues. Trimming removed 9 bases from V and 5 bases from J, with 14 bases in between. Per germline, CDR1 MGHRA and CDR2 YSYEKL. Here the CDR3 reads CASAWEGDNEQFF. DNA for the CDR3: TGCGCCAGTGCTTGGGAGGGGGACAATGAGCAGTTCTTC.

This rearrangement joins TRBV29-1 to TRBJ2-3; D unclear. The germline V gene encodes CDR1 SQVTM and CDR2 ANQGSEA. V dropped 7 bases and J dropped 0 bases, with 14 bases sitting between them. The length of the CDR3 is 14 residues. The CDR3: CSALRRPSTDTQYF. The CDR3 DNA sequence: TGCAGCGCTCTAAGGCGGCCTAGCACAGATACGCAGTATTTT.